This is a list of T cell receptor beta chains from one sample in a study of PD-L1 blockade in urothelial cancer. Sequenced by immunoSEQ multiplex PCR; TCRdb stores in-frame clones only, minus some. The sample lists over 45,000 clones; 86% were seen once. The sequencing here drew on PBMCs, taken around atezolizumab (anti-PD-L1) treatment. Receptors were obtained from a man aged 55-75 years with urothelial cancer. The conserved cysteine and the conserved F or W are not part of the CDR3 here. Each record gives: V gene, D gene, J gene, CDR3 protein. The D gene is left open where the match is weak.

TRBV11-2	TRBD1	TRBJ1-3	ASSSLRAGGRSGNTIY
TRBV15	-	TRBJ2-3	ATSRDGLEADTQY
TRBV5-1	-	TRBJ2-2	ASSLSKGRSTGELF
TRBV28	TRBD1	TRBJ1-1	ASIQGGQNTEAF
TRBV27	TRBD1	TRBJ1-6	ASSWGQSNSPLH
TRBV5-5	TRBD2	TRBJ2-7	ASSFRASGGSSYEQY
TRBV28	-	TRBJ2-7	ASRPRLQTYEQY
TRBV7-6	TRBD2	TRBJ2-5	ASSLLLRGGETQY
TRBV10-1	-	TRBJ1-5	ASSEGAYSNQPQH
TRBV5-4	TRBD2	TRBJ2-7	ASSWGLAGATKDEQY
TRBV18	TRBD1	TRBJ2-5	ASSPITGVWETQY
TRBV11-3	-	TRBJ2-3	ASSLGLVPDTQY
TRBV6-5	-	TRBJ1-1	ASSLVMNTEAF
TRBV6-5	TRBD2	TRBJ2-1	ASNLAGGSDEQF
TRBV9	-	TRBJ1-1	ASSEQGRSTEAF
TRBV11-2	TRBD2	TRBJ2-7	ASSLSLAGANEQY
TRBV7-9	-	TRBJ1-2	ASRDGTQLRGYT
TRBV5-1	-	TRBJ2-3	ASSAGLSHTDTQY
TRBV4-1	TRBD1	TRBJ2-1	ASSRTGTGELEQF
TRBV5-1	TRBD1	TRBJ1-1	ASSYGQGGLNTEAF
TRBV29-1	-	TRBJ1-2	SVDFSTYGYT
TRBV30	-	TRBJ2-2	ASPSSANTGELF
TRBV20-1	-	TRBJ1-1	SARQNTEAF
TRBV6-5	-	TRBJ1-1	ASREPGQNTEAF
TRBV7-2	TRBD1	TRBJ1-4	ASSLRTGATNEKLF
TRBV4-1	TRBD1	TRBJ2-7	ASSQLPGQGSYEQY
TRBV5-4	TRBD2	TRBJ2-5	ASSSGLGETQY
TRBV5-1	TRBD1	TRBJ1-2	ASSSSGGRNNYGYT
TRBV7-9	TRBD2	TRBJ2-1	ASSKRGLAGDWGNEQF
TRBV30	TRBD2	TRBJ2-7	AWNAGVGYEQY
TRBV4-2	TRBD1	TRBJ1-6	ASSQTTGGFENSPLH
TRBV5-1	TRBD1	TRBJ2-1	ASSMDRGNEQF
TRBV25-1	-	TRBJ2-2	ASKQDAGELF
TRBV29-1	-	TRBJ2-4	SVEGQGAKNIQY
TRBV28	-	TRBJ2-5	ASSLPTPQETQY
TRBV19	TRBD1	TRBJ1-2	ASSSGQIANYGYT
TRBV6-5	TRBD1	TRBJ1-5	ASSSRDRGLNQPQH
TRBV7-9	-	TRBJ1-1	ASSLVMGSEAF
TRBV30	-	TRBJ2-2	AWSVMAGFTGELF
TRBV7-6	TRBD1	TRBJ1-6	ASSPTGRNSPLH
TRBV5-6	TRBD2	TRBJ2-1	ASSPAGGSSGSEQF
TRBV15	TRBD2	TRBJ2-5	ATSKQRGGGETQY
TRBV9	TRBD2	TRBJ2-1	ASSVQGLAGAYEQF
TRBV5-1	TRBD2	TRBJ2-2	ASSSGAGLTGELF
TRBV30	-	TRBJ1-2	AWSISGTPYGYT
TRBV7-2	TRBD1	TRBJ2-5	ASRQGASGETQY
TRBV5-1	-	TRBJ2-7	ASGTPDFPYEQY
TRBV30	-	TRBJ2-5	AWSNQEKETQY
TRBV18	-	TRBJ1-1	ASSLGLATEAF
TRBV20-1	-	TRBJ1-1	SATQEPEAF